These 8 T cell receptor beta chains were all obtained from the same sample, sequenced in a study of shared clonotypes between healthy human individuals. Here immunoSEQ multiplex PCR was the method, and the copy in TCRdb shows in-frame clones only, minus some. The sample contains around 690,000 clones, 90% of which appear only once. Sequencing input: memory CD8+ T cells from PBMCs. Indicated subset: CD45RO+ cells pooled with CCR7-negative TemRA cells. These receptors were collected from a man aged 18 to 29 in good health. Some clones in this sample may be carry-over from other donors' samples.

In this sample, this clone turned up once. The genes are TRBV29-1 and TRBJ1-1; D gene unclear. This CDR3 comprises 13 residues. The germline V gene has CDR1 SQVTM and CDR2 ANQGSEA. V shed 4 bases and J shed 1 base, with 10 bases lying between them. This CDR3 reads CSVAGGPNTEAFF. The CDR3 nucleotides are TGCAGCGTTGCAGGCGGACCGAACACTGAAGCTTTCTTT.

The V call is TRBV19, the J call TRBJ1-5; D may be TRBD1 (6 bases). CDR1 LNHDA and CDR2 SQIVND come from the germline V gene (reference sequence). V was shortened by 1 base and J by 2 bases, with 9 bases between the two germline ends. This CDR3 has 15 amino acids. The CDR3 nucleotides are TGTGCCAGTAGTATAGGTGGGGGCGGCAATCAGCCCCAGCATTTT. This gives the protein CASSIGGGGNQPQHF. The full variable domain, in which reference TRBV19 and TRBJ1-5 provide the parts outside the CDR3, is DGGITQSPKYLFRKEGQNVTLSCEQNLNHDAMYWYRQDPGQGLRLIYYSQIVNDFQKGDIAEGYSVSREKKESFPLTVTSAQKNPTAFYLCASSIGGGGNQPQHFGDGTRLSIL.

The V call is TRBV19, the J call TRBJ2-3, with 7 bases lining up with TRBD2. This CDR3 has 16 amino acids. V shed 0 bases, J shed 2 bases, and the junction held 5 bases outside the gene matches. Germline lookup yields CDR1 LNHDA and CDR2 SQIVND (reference sequence). CDR3 DNA sequence: TGTGCCAGTAGTATAGACTCTAGCGGTTACACAGATACGCAGTATTTT. Protein sequence: CASSIDSSGYTDTQYF.

CDR3 sequence reads: CAWIDAALLGRYQETQYF. The CDR3 DNA sequence: TGTGCCTGGATCGACGCCGCCCTCCTCGGGAGGTACCAAGAGACCCAGTACTTC. This chain connects TRBV30 to TRBJ2-5; 7 bases are a match to TRBD2. Trimming removed 4 bases from V and 0 bases from J; junction bases left unmatched: 17. Germline V gene data show CDR1 as GTSNPN and CDR2 as SVGIG (reference sequence). The CDR3 consists of 18 residues.

This clone showed up just once. The chain recombines TRBV6-5 with TRBJ2-5; D gene ambiguous. Germline CDR1 is MNHEY and CDR2 is SVGAGI. Trimming shortened V by 5 bases and J by 14 bases, and 15 bases separated the two germline ends. The CDR3 totals 11 residues. In DNA, the CDR3 is TGTGCCAGCAGTATGGATCGGACGCTCTACTTC. It is translated as CASSMDRTLYF.

The chain joins TRBV29-1 to TRBJ1-2; 7 nucleotides agree with TRBD1. CDR1 and CDR2 (germline): SQVTM, ANQGSEA. CDR3 length equals 13 residues. J lost 4 bases, V lost 4 bases, and 6 bases had no gene match. The CDR3 region is CSVVGGQSYGYTF. For the CDR3, the DNA is TGCAGCGTTGTGGGGGGACAGAGCTATGGCTACACCTTC.

The V and J genes are TRBV15 and TRBJ2-1; no clear D. The germline V and J ends were trimmed by 0 bases and 0 bases, with 6 bases remaining between them. The CDR3 loop spans 15 amino acids. The germline V gene has CDR1 LNHNV and CDR2 YYDKDF (reference sequence). CDR3 nucleotide sequence: TGTGCCACCAGCAGAGATGAGGACTCCTACAATGAGCAGTTCTTC. It codes for CATSRDEDSYNEQFF.

This chain links TRBV28 with TRBJ2-1; TRBD2 matches at 10 bases. The CDR3 loop spans 14 amino acids. Germline V gene sequence: CDR1 MDHEN, CDR2 SYDVKM. The V and J ends lost 5 bases and 9 bases, in that order; junction bases with no gene match: 7. CDR3 residues: CASSNLAGVIEQFF. DNA of the CDR3: TGTGCCAGCAGTAATCTAGCGGGAGTGATTGAGCAGTTCTTC.